This T cell receptor (beta chain) was documented in a study of blood T cell repertoires in COVID-19. Study as a whole: Samples representing acute and convalescent COVID-19 were sourced from the United States, Italy and Spain. The analysed material was cDNA or gDNA that came from T cells, B-cell-depleted T cells, or PBMCs.

Germline loops: CDR1 LGHDT, CDR2 YNNKEL (reference sequence). The CDR3 covers 16 residues. Trimming took off 2 bases at V and 1 base at J, with 13 bases between the two ends. Under the authors' procedure: Cell counts per sample came from amplifying reference gene primers. Assay: immunoSEQ multiplex PCR; the TCRdb copy retains only in-frame clones and omits some. The D gene and trimming were derived from the DNA, and the V and J assignments and clone size from that table. Of about 300,000 clones in the sample, roughly 90% were seen once. Followed over time, Seattle patients had been enrolled while infection was active.

This chain links TRBV3-1 (or the pseudogene TRBV3-2) with TRBJ2-3; D possibly corresponds to TRBD2 (5 bases). The TCR was taken from a woman aged 25 to 39 with COVID-19, enrolled during active disease. Material for sequencing was peripheral blood. The CDR3 nucleotides are TGTGCCAGCAGCCAAAAAACGAGGGCACGCACAGATACGCAGTATTTT. Translated: CASSQKTRARTDTQYF.